This T cell receptor beta chain was identified during a study of beta chain features in type 1 diabetes. Points from the study as a whole: Type 1 diabetes patients showed fewer insertions and more deletions at VDJ junctions. A potential PCR bias toward shorter templates would be equal in patient and control samples. Any HLA-type effect on TCRB rearrangement remained unresolved here.

The whole isolated RNA underwent reverse transcription, so sequencing captured expressed TCRB transcripts. Generated by immunoSEQ multiplex PCR, the TCRdb table keeps only in-frame clones and is missing some. Seen here are around 140,000 clones, about 9.1% observed once, and the top ten hold 0.65%. As concerns this clone: Its antigen is not identified.

The CDR3 extends over 15 amino acids. From germline, CDR1 is LNHDA and CDR2 SQIVND (reference sequence). Trimming pared 3 bases from V and 1 base from J, leaving 10 bases between. J is TRBJ1-5 and V is TRBV19, with D uncertain. The receptor was derived from a woman aged 40-49 years in good health. Sequenced input: central memory CD4+ T cells from blood. The chain's CDR3 is CASSIQSGSNQPQHF. The CDR3 coding sequence is TGTGCCAGTAGTATTCAATCGGGGAGCAATCAGCCCCAGCATTTT.